This T cell receptor beta chain was obtained from a study of T cells in Graves' hyperthyroidism and ophthalmopathy. Whole-study findings and limits: In simple terms, a model built on 13 V-J features told ophthalmopathy apart from stable hyperthyroidism. Most thyroid clonotypes expanded above 0.001 were also detected in blood.

Amplification targeted TCR beta CDR3 regions from RNA transcripts. HTBI primers drove first-round RT-PCR of the TCR CDR3. TCRdb itself ran the multiplex PCR reads through MiXCR, one entry per CDR3 protein. The sample holds about 570,000 distinct CDR3 sequences, around 45% seen once. There are a few counts of this clonotype. Antigen specificity is unknown. Germline CDR1 is SQVTM and CDR2 is ANQGSEA. V shed 7 bases and J shed 6 bases, with 10 bases lying between them. This CDR3 is built from 10 residues. Pregnant or lactating patients were excluded, as were those with uncontrolled infection or other autoimmune disease. On the basis of clinical symptoms, serum thyroxine and TRAb, thyroid ultrasound and orbital computed tomography, diagnoses were made.

The sequence was collected from an adult woman with Graves' disease, either hyperthyroidism or ophthalmopathy (not recorded which). The V call is TRBV29-1, the J call TRBJ2-7; a possible D gene is TRBD1 (5 bases). The specimen was peripheral blood or thyroid tissue (not recorded which). The CDR3 nucleotides are TGCAGCGCTCAGGGTGCCGAGCAGTACTTC. It specifies CSAQGAEQYF.